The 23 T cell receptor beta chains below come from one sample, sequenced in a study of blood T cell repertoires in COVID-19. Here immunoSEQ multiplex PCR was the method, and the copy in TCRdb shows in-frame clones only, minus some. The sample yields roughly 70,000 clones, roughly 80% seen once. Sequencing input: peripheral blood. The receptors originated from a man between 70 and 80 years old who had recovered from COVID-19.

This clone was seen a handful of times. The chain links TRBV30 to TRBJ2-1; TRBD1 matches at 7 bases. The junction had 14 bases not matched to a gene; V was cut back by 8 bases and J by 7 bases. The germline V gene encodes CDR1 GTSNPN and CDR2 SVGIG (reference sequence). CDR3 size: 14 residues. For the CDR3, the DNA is TGTGCCGGCTCGACAGGGCCTCTGGGAAATGAGCAGTTCTTC. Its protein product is CAGSTGPLGNEQFF.

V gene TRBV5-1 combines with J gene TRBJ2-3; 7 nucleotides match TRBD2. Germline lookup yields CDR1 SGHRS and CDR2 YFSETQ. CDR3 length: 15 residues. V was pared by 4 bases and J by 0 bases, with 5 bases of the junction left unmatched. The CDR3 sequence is CASSLAVTSTDTQYF. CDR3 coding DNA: TGCGCCAGCAGCCTAGCGGTGACTAGCACAGATACGCAGTATTTT.

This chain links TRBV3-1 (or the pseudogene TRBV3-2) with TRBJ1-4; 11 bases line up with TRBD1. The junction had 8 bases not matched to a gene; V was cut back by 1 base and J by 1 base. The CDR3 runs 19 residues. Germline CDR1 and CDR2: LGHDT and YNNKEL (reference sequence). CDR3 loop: CASSQAKDRGHITNEKLFF. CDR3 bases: TGTGCCAGCAGCCAAGCCAAGGACAGGGGGCACATAACTAATGAAAAACTGTTTTTT.

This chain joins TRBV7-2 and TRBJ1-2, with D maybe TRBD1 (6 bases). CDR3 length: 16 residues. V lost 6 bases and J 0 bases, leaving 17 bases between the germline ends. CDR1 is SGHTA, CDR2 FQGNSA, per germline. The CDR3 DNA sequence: TGTGCCAGCAGTTCACGATATGGACAGTCTAACTATGGCTACACCTTC. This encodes CASSSRYGQSNYGYTF.

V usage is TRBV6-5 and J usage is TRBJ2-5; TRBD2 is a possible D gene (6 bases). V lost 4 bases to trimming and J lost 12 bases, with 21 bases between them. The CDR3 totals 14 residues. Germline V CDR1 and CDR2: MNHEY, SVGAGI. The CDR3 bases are TGTGCCAGCAGTTCCGACAGACTGCGCGGGATTAAGTACTTC. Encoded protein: CASSSDRLRGIKYF.

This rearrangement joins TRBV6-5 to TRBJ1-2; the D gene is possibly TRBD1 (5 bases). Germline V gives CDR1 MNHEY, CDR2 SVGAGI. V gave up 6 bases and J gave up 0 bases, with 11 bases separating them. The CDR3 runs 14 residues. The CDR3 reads CASSRDSTNYGYTF. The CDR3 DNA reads TGTGCCAGCAGCCGCGACAGTACTAACTATGGCTACACCTTC.

Here the CDR3 reads CASSLEGAAEDTGELFF. The CDR3 DNA reads TGTGCCAGCAGCTTAGAGGGGGCCGCGGAGGACACCGGGGAGCTGTTTTTT. The rearrangement uses TRBV7-2 and TRBJ2-2, with TRBD1 matching 7 bases. This CDR3 comprises 17 residues. The germline V gene has CDR1 SGHTA and CDR2 FQGNSA. Trimming at V came to 1 base and at J to 3 bases, leaving 8 bases not matched to a gene.

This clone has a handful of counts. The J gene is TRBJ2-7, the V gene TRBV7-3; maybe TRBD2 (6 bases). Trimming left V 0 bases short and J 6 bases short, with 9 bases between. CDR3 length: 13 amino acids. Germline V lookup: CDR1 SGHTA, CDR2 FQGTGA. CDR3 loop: CASSLTGGSEQYF. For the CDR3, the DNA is TGTGCCAGCAGCTTAACGGGGGGTTCCGAGCAGTACTTC. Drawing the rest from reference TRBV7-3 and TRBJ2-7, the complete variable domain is GAGVSQTPSNKVTEKGKYVELRCDPISGHTALYWYRQSLGQGPEFLIYFQGTGAADDSGLPNDRFFAVRPEGSVSTLKIQRTERGDSAVYLCASSLTGGSEQYFGPGTRLTVT.

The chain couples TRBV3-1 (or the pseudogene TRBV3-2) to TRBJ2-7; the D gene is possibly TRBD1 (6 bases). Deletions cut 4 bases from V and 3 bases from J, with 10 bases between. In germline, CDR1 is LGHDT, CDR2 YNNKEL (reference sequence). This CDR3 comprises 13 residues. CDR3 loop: CASSLRGLYEQYF. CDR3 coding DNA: TGTGCCAGCAGCCTCAGGGGTCTCTACGAGCAGTACTTC.

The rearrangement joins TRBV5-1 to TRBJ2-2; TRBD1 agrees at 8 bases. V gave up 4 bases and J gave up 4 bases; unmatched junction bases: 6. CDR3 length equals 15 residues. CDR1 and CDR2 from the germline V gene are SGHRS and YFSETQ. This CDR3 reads CASSPQGAATGELFF. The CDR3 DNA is TGCGCCAGCAGCCCCCAGGGGGCGGCCACCGGGGAGCTGTTTTTT.

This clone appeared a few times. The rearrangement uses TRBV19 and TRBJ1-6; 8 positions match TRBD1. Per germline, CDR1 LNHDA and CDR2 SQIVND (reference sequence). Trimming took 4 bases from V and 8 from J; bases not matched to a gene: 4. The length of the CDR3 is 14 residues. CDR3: CASSNRGMDSPLHF. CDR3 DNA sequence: TGTGCCAGTAGTAACAGGGGGATGGATTCACCCCTCCACTTT.

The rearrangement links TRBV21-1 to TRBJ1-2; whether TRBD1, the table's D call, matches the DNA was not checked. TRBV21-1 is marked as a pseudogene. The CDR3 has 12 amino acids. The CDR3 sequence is CASSKDPDGYTF. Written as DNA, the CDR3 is TGTGCCAGCAGCAAAGACCCAGATGGCTACACCTTC.

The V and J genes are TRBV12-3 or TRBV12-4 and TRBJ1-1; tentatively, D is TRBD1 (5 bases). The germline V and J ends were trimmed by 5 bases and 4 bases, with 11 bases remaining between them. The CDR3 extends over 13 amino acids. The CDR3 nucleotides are TGTGCCAGCAGTCAGGGTTTTAGCACTGAAGCTTTCTTT. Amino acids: CASSQGFSTEAFF.

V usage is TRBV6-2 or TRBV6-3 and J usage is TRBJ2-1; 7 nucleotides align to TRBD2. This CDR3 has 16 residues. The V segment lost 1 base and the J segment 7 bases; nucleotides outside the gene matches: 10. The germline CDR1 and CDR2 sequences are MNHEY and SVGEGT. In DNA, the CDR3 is TGTGCCAGCAGTTACTTGAAGGCGGGAGCCCGAAATGAGCAGTTCTTC. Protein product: CASSYLKAGARNEQFF.

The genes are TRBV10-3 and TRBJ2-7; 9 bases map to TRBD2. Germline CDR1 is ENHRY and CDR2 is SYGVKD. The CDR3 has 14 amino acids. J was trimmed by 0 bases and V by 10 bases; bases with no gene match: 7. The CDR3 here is CATLASGISYEQYF. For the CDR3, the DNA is TGTGCCACCTTAGCTAGCGGGATCTCCTACGAGCAGTACTTC.

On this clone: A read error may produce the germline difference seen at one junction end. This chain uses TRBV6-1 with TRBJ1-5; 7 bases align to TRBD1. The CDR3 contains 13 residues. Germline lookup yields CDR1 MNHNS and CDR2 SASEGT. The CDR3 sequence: CASSYLQGRGENF. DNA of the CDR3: TGTGCCAGCAGCTACCTACAGGGGCGGGGGGAAAATTTT.

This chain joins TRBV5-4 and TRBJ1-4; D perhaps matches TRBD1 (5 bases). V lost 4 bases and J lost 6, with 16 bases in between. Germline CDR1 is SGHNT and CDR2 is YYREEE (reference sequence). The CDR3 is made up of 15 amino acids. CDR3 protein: CASSLMGQWDEKLFF. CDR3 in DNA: TGTGCCAGCAGCCTCATGGGGCAGTGGGATGAAAAACTGTTTTTT.

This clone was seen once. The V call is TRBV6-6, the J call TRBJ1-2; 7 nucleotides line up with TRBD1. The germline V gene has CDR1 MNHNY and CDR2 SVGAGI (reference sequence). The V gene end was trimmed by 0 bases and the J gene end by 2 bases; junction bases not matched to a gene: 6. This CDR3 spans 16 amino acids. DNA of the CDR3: TGTGCCAGCAGTTACTCCTGGACAGGACTAAACTATGGCTACACCTTC. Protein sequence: CASSYSWTGLNYGYTF.

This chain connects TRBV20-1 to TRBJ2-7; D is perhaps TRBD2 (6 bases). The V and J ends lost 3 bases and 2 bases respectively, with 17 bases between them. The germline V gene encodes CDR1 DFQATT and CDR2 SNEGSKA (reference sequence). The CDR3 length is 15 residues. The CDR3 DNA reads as TGCAGTGCTAGTGATCCCGGGACTCCTCCCTACGAGCAGTACTTC. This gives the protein CSASDPGTPPYEQYF.

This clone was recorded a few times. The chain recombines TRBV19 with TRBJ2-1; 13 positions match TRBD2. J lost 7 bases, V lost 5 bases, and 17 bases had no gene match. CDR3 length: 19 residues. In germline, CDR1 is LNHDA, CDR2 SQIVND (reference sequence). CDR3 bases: TGTGCCAGTAGTTTGGCCGGGACTAGCGGGATATCCCCCGGAAATGAGCAGTTCTTC. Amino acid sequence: CASSLAGTSGISPGNEQFF.

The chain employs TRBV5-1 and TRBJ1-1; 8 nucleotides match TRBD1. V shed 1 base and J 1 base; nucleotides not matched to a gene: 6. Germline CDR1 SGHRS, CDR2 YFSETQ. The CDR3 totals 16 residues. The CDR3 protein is CASSLNPGGANTEAFF. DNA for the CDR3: TGCGCCAGCAGCTTGAACCCAGGGGGCGCGAACACTGAAGCTTTCTTT.

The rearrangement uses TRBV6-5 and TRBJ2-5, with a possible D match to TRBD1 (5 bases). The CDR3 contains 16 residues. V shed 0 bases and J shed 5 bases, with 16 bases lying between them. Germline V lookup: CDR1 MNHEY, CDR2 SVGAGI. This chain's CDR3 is CASSYSWARAGETQYF. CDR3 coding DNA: TGTGCCAGCAGTTACTCGTGGGCAAGGGCAGGGGAGACCCAGTACTTC.

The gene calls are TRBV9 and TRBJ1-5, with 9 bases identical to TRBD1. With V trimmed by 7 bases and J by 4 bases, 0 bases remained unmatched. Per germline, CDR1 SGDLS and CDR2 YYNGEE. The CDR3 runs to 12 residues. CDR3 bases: TGTGCCAGCGGACAGGGGAATCAGCCCCAGCATTTT. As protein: CASGQGNQPQHF.